This TCR beta chain derives from a study of cytomegalovirus exposure and HLA in healthy donors. This clone was counted a few times. Different DNA sequences within this sample yield the same CDR3. 13 Jbeta primers and 60 Vbeta primers were used for the PCR. Produced via immunoSEQ multiplex PCR; TCRdb's table is partial and in-frame only. The data hold some 110,000 clones, with around 70% observed a single time. This receptor was taken from a woman aged 50 to 60 in good health and CMV-seropositive. The source material was PBMCs.

The DNA of the CDR3 is TGCAGCGTGCGGACAGGGTCAGAGACCCAGTACTTC. Its protein is CSVRTGSETQYF. The rearrangement joins TRBV29-1 to TRBJ2-5; 8 bases align to TRBD1. J was trimmed by 4 bases and V by 6 bases; bases with no gene match: 4. The germline gives CDR1 SQVTM, CDR2 ANQGSEA. The CDR3 sequence is 12 residues long. The variable domain in full, with the rest retrieved from reference TRBV29-1 and TRBJ2-5, is SAVISQKPSRDICQRGTSLTIQCQVDSQVTMMFWYRQQPGQSLTLIATANQGSEATYESGFVIDKFPISRPNLTFSTLTVSNMSPEDSSIYLCSVRTGSETQYFGPGTRLLVL.